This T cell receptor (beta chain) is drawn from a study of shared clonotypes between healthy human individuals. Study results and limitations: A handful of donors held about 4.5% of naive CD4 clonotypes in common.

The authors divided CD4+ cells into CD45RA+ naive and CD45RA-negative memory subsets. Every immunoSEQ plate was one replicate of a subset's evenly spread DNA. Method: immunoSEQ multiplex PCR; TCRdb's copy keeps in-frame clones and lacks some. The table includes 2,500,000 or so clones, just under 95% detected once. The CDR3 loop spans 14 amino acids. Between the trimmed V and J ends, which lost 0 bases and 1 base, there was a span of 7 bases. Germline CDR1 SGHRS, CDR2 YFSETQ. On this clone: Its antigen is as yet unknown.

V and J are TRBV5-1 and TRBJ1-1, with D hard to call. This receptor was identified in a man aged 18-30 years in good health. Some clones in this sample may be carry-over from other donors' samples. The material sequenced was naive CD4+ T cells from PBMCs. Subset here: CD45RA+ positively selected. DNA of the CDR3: TGCGCCAGCAGCTTGGACATGCCGAACACTGAAGCTTTCTTT. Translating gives CASSLDMPNTEAFF. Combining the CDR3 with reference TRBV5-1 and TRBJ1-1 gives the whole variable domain KAGVTQTPRYLIKTRGQQVTLSCSPISGHRSVSWYQQTPGQGLQFLFEYFSETQRNKGNFPGRFSGRQFSNSRSEMNVSTLELGDSALYLCASSLDMPNTEAFFGQGTRLTVV.